Listed below are T cell receptor beta chains from one sample, sequenced in a study of blood T cell repertoires in COVID-19. Produced via immunoSEQ multiplex PCR; TCRdb's table is partial and in-frame only. The table includes tens of thousands of clones, 79% detected once. The source material was peripheral blood. Receptors originate from a woman older than 75 with active or convalescent COVID-19. CDR3s include the opening cysteine and the closing phenylalanine or tryptophan. The order of the fields is V gene, D gene, J gene, clone size, CDR3 protein, CDR3 DNA. A D gene is named only where the DNA matches it firmly. Some rows mark clone size as missing; the rest say once, few, many or name a class of expanded clone.

>TRBV11-2|-|TRBJ2-1|-
CASSLVATKQFF
TGTGCCAGCAGCTTAGTGGCCACCAAGCAGTTCTTC
>TRBV3-1/TRBV3-2|-|TRBJ1-1|-
CASSQGVALSGASEAFF
TGTGCCAGCAGCCAAGGGGTGGCTTTGTCAGGGGCCTCTGAAGCTTTCTTT
>TRBV10-3|-|TRBJ2-3|-
CAISVSTSTDTQYF
TGTGCCATCAGTGTTTCAACTAGCACAGATACGCAGTATTTT
>TRBV28|TRBD1|TRBJ2-7|-
CASSHGGQGHEQYF
TGTGCCAGCAGTCACGGTGGACAGGGCCACGAGCAGTACTTC
>TRBV4-2|TRBD1|TRBJ1-2|-
CASSQYRTGGFYGYTF
TGTGCCAGCAGCCAATACCGTACAGGGGGATTCTATGGCTACACCTTC
>TRBV2|-|TRBJ1-2|-
CASIKGDGYTF
TGTGCCAGCATTAAGGGGGATGGCTACACCTTC
>TRBV28|-|TRBJ2-1|once
CASNTARSGEQFF
TGTGCCAGCAATACCGCCCGTAGCGGTGAGCAGTTCTTC
>TRBV18|-|TRBJ2-1|-
CASSHMELNEQFF
TGTGCCAGCTCACACATGGAGCTCAATGAGCAGTTCTTC
>TRBV5-1|-|TRBJ2-3|-
CASSWTDTDTQYF
TGCGCCAGCAGCTGGACAGACACAGATACGCAGTATTTT
>TRBV5-6|TRBD2|TRBJ2-7|once
CASSLGAGWEQYF
TGTGCCAGCAGCTTGGGAGCGGGGTGGGAGCAGTACTTC
>TRBV18|-|TRBJ2-1|-
CASSPSSYNEQFF
TGTGCCAGCTCACCCAGCTCCTACAATGAGCAGTTCTTC
>TRBV3-1/TRBV3-2|TRBD2|TRBJ2-1|-
CASSQDRGVIYNEQFF
TGTGCCAGCAGCCAAGATCGGGGGGTCATCTACAATGAGCAGTTCTTC
>TRBV11-2|-|TRBJ1-3|many
CASSASGGSSGNTIYF
TGTGCCAGCAGCGCCAGCGGGGGCAGCTCTGGAAACACCATATATTTT
>TRBV12-3/TRBV12-4|-|TRBJ1-2|-
CASKTGGGYTF
TGTGCCAGCAAAACGGGTGGTGGCTACACCTTC
>TRBV28|TRBD1|TRBJ2-7|-
CASSLVDRGPYEQYF
TGTGCCAGCAGTTTGGTCGACAGGGGGCCCTACGAGCAGTACTTC
>TRBV28|TRBD2|TRBJ2-1|-
CASSFQWLASGTGSSYNEQFF
TGTGCCAGCAGTTTTCAGTGGTTGGCGAGCGGGACGGGGTCCTCCTACAATGAGCAGTTCTTC
>TRBV5-5|-|TRBJ1-5|-
CASSLRDKQPQHF
TGTGCCAGCAGCTTGCGGGACAAACAGCCCCAGCATTTT
>TRBV7-6|-|TRBJ1-1|-
CASSLSGVNTEAFF
TGTGCCAGCAGCCTCAGCGGGGTTAACACTGAAGCTTTCTTT